The 9 T cell receptor beta chains below come from one sample, sequenced in a study of blood T cell repertoires in COVID-19. Some clones are missing from TCRdb's copy, which holds only in-frame ones; the method was immunoSEQ multiplex PCR. The sample includes more than 250,000 clones, 87% of them seen just once. Sequenced sample: PBMCs or T cells enriched from blood (not recorded which). These receptor sequences come from a woman between 25 and 40 years old who had recovered from COVID-19.

The chain combines TRBV5-6 with TRBJ1-2, with D hard to call. CDR1 and CDR2 (germline): SGHDT, YYEEEE. The CDR3 has 13 amino acids. Trimming removed 2 bases at V and 0 bases at J, with 5 bases between. The CDR3 DNA reads TGTGCCAGCAGCTTTAATGCTAACTATGGCTACACCTTC. Amino acid sequence: CASSFNANYGYTF.

The CDR3 DNA reads as TGTGCCAGCAGCTTAAAGGACACCAACTCCTACGAGCAGTACTTC. Residues: CASSLKDTNSYEQYF. The rearrangement joins TRBV7-8 to TRBJ2-7, with D tentatively TRBD1 (5 bases). Between the trimmed V and J ends, which lost 2 bases and 0 bases, there was a span of 11 bases. The CDR3 consists of 15 residues. Germline V CDR1 and CDR2: SGHVS, FQNEAQ.

J is TRBJ1-2 and V is TRBV30; D might be TRBD1 (6 bases). Between the trimmed V and J ends, which lost 4 bases and 4 bases, there was a span of 16 bases. The CDR3 has 14 amino acids. Germline-derived CDR1 and CDR2 are GTSNPN and SVGIG (reference sequence). CDR3 in amino acids: CAWNRRTAGYGYTF. The CDR3 DNA reads as TGTGCCTGGAACCGAAGGACAGCAGGCTATGGCTACACCTTC.

The V and J genes are TRBV3-1 (or the pseudogene TRBV3-2) and TRBJ1-4; 7 positions agree with TRBD1. The CDR3 consists of 16 residues. V was pared by 1 base and J by 5 bases, with 7 bases of the junction left unmatched. The germline V gene encodes CDR1 LGHDT and CDR2 YNNKEL (reference sequence). The CDR3 sequence: CASSQVRRDRNEKLFF. In nucleotides, the CDR3 is TGTGCCAGCAGCCAAGTCCGCCGGGACAGAAATGAAAAACTGTTTTTT.

The chain couples TRBV7-6 to TRBJ2-7; D is perhaps TRBD1 (6 bases). This CDR3 region has 15 residues. V dropped 5 bases and J dropped 1 base, with 15 bases sitting between them. Per germline, CDR1 SGHVS and CDR2 FNYEAQ. CDR3 amino acids: CASSPAAGASYEQYF. The CDR3 DNA sequence: TGTGCCAGCAGCCCGGCGGCAGGGGCGTCCTACGAGCAGTACTTC.

The chain is built from TRBV10-2 and TRBJ1-5; 10 nucleotides agree with TRBD1. This CDR3 region has 15 residues. CDR1 and CDR2 from the germline V gene are WSHSY and SAAADI. V trimming: 6 bases; J trimming: 5 bases; junction bases outside the gene matches: 7. Written as DNA, the CDR3 is TGCGCCAGCAGAGCGGGACAGGGGTTATATCAGCCCCAGCATTTT. It codes for CASRAGQGLYQPQHF.

This clone was seen a few times. CDR3 residues: CASSYSSRRQGAHTGELFF. CDR3 DNA: TGTGCCAGCAGTTACTCGAGTCGGAGACAGGGGGCGCACACCGGGGAGCTGTTTTTT. The chain combines TRBV6-2 or TRBV6-3 with TRBJ2-2; TRBD1 matches 10 bases. This CDR3 is 19 amino acids long. Germline CDR1 MNHEY, CDR2 SVGEGT. Trimming cost V 0 bases and J 3 bases; bases outside gene matches: 10.

This chain joins TRBV25-1 and TRBJ2-2, with 7 bases aligning to TRBD1. Germline loops: CDR1 MGHDK, CDR2 SYGVNS. This CDR3 has 12 residues. With V trimmed by 7 bases and J by 7 bases, 3 bases remained unmatched. The CDR3: CASNRGIGELFF. The DNA of the CDR3 is TGTGCCAGCAACAGGGGAATCGGGGAGCTGTTTTTT.

This sequence joins TRBV7-2 and TRBJ1-4; no clear D gene. The CDR3 has 13 residues. Germline V CDR1 and CDR2: SGHTA, FQGNSA. V was pared by 1 base and J by 10 bases, with 10 bases between. The CDR3 reads CASSLGTFVKLFF. The CDR3 nucleotides are TGTGCCAGCAGCTTAGGGACTTTCGTAAAACTGTTTTTT.